These 9 T cell receptor beta chains share one sample of origin, sequenced in a study of technical replicates of blood from several donors. Assay used: immunoSEQ multiplex PCR; TCRdb lists only in-frame clones, some missing. The sample lists about 64,000 clones; about 88% were seen once. The sequenced sample consisted of PBMCs. The origin of the receptors is a human donor in good health. Some clones in this sample may be carry-over from other donors' samples.

CDR3 in amino acids: CASSHPMDREETQYF. CDR3 DNA: TGTGCCAGCAGCCACCCTATGGACAGGGAAGAGACCCAGTACTTC. The rearrangement uses TRBV4-2 and TRBJ2-5, with 8 positions matching TRBD1. Germline assignment: CDR1 LGHNA and CDR2 YNFKEQ. The CDR3 covers 15 residues. The V segment lost 3 bases and the J segment 3 bases; nucleotides outside the gene matches: 6.

Only one count was recorded for this clone. The rearrangement joins TRBV4-3 to TRBJ1-3; D perhaps matches TRBD1 (5 bases). Per germline, CDR1 LGHNA and CDR2 YSLEER. Trimming removed 0 bases at V and 3 bases at J, with 6 bases between. The CDR3 runs 14 residues. CDR3 sequence (DNA): TGCGCCAGCAGCCAAGATACAGGTGGAAACACCATATATTTT. Its protein is CASSQDTGGNTIYF.

This clone has a handful of counts. The gene calls are TRBV10-3 and TRBJ1-2; D unclear. Trimming left V 10 bases short and J 6 bases short, with 21 bases between. The CDR3 spans 14 residues. Germline-derived CDR1 and CDR2 are ENHRY and SYGVKD. The CDR3 loop is CATGEVREGDGYTF. CDR3 sequence (DNA): TGTGCCACCGGGGAGGTTCGAGAAGGCGATGGCTACACCTTC.

V and J are TRBV18 and TRBJ1-4, with 8 bases fitting TRBD1. CDR1 KGHSH and CDR2 LQKENI come from the germline V gene. V lost 3 bases and J lost 7; bases outside the gene matches: 4. This CDR3 region has 14 residues. Written as DNA, the CDR3 is TGTGCCAGCTCACCTGGACAGGGAACTGAAAAACTGTTTTTT. Its protein is CASSPGQGTEKLFF.

The chain joins TRBV7-3 to TRBJ2-5; D is possibly TRBD2 (5 bases). V dropped 2 bases and J dropped 3 bases, with 7 bases sitting between them. Germline-derived CDR1 and CDR2 are SGHTA and FQGTGA. This CDR3 is built from 13 residues. The CDR3 coding sequence is TGTGCCAGCAGCTTACCCGGGGAAGAGACCCAGTACTTC. Protein product: CASSLPGEETQYF.

The rearrangement joins TRBV30 to TRBJ2-2, with D perhaps matching TRBD2 (6 bases). There are 13 residues in the CDR3. Germline CDR1 GTSNPN, CDR2 SVGIG (reference sequence). V lost 8 bases and J lost 2, with 12 bases in between. As DNA, the CDR3 is TGTGCCAGCCGGGACTTAAACACCGGGGAGCTGTTTTTT. Encoded protein: CASRDLNTGELFF.

The chain combines TRBV5-1 with TRBJ2-1; 13 bases are a match to TRBD2. V was pared by 1 base and J by 3 bases, with 1 base of the junction left unmatched. The CDR3 has 16 residues. Germline values: CDR1 SGHRS, CDR2 YFSETQ. In DNA form, the CDR3 reads TGCGCCAGCAGCTTGTGGACTAGCGGGGGCTACAATGAGCAGTTCTTC. As protein: CASSLWTSGGYNEQFF.

The CDR3 DNA reads TGTGCCAGCAGCTTAGCTATGACAGGGGGAGGAACTGAAGCTTTCTTT. It encodes CASSLAMTGGGTEAFF. The chain has TRBV7-2 and TRBJ1-1; 9 positions agree with TRBD1. Germline values: CDR1 SGHTA, CDR2 FQGNSA. The CDR3 sequence is 16 residues long. V shed 0 bases and J 5 bases; nucleotides not matched to a gene: 7.

This clone was detected only a few times. This chain connects TRBV2 to TRBJ1-1, with 7 bases that match TRBD1. The CDR3 is made up of 13 amino acids. CDR1 and CDR2 (germline): SNHLY, FYNNEI. V shed 7 bases and J 1 base; nucleotides not matched to a gene: 3. The CDR3 sequence is CASNPGGNTEAFF. In nucleotides, the CDR3 is TGTGCCAGCAACCCAGGGGGGAACACTGAAGCTTTCTTT.